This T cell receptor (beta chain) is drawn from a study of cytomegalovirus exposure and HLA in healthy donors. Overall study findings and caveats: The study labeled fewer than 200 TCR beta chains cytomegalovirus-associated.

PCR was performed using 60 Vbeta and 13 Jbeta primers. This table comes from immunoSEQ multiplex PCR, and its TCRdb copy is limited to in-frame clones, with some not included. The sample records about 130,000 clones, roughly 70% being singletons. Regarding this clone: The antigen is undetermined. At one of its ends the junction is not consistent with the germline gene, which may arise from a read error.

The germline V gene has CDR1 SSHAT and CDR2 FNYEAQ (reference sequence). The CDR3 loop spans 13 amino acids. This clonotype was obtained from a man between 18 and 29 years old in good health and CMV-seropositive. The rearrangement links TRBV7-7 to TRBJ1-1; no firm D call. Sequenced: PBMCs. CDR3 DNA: TGTGCTAGCAGCTTAACTATGAACACTGAAGCTTTCTTT. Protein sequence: CASSLTMNTEAFF. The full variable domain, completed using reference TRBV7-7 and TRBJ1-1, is GAGVSQSPRYKVTKRGQDVTLRCDPISSHATLYWYQQALGQGPEFLTYFNYEAQPDKSGLPSDRFSAERPEGSISTLTIQRTEQRDSAMYRCASSLTMNTEAFFGQGTRLTVV.